This is a list of T cell receptor beta chains from one sample in a study of technical replicates of blood from a handful of donors. Repertoires were generated with immunoSEQ multiplex PCR, while TCRdb's copy carries only in-frame clones and drops some. The data show around 79,000 clones, approximately 91% seen once. The material sequenced was T cells isolated from PBMCs. These receptors were collected from a human donor in good health. Some clones in this sample may be carry-over from other donors' samples. Each CDR3 is given with its conserved first and last residue. D genes are given only for firm matches. Clone size appears in some rows only: once, few, many, or a class for an expanded clone.

.	TRBV27	TRBJ2-7	.	CASSLGTRTYEQYF	TGTGCCAGCAGTTTAGGGACACGCACCTACGAGCAGTACTTC
.	TRBV9	TRBJ2-2	TRBD2	CASSVGGFLTGPSGPNTGELFF	TGTGCCAGCAGCGTAGGGGGTTTTTTGACGGGACCTAGCGGCCCAAACACCGGGGAGCTGTTTTTT
.	TRBV5-1	TRBJ2-3	TRBD1	CASSLKTGQGTDTQYF	TGCGCCAGCAGCTTGAAAACTGGACAGGGCACAGATACGCAGTATTTT
once	TRBV20-1	TRBJ1-1	.	CSASRGTEAFF	TGCAGTGCTAGTCGCGGGACTGAAGCTTTCTTT
.	TRBV10-3	TRBJ2-2	.	CAIRLGTSNTGELFF	TGTGCCATCAGACTAGGGACTTCGAACACCGGGGAGCTGTTTTTT
.	TRBV4-2	TRBJ1-3	TRBD1	CASSQGGQGTGNTIYF	TGTGCCAGCAGCCAAGGGGGACAGGGGACTGGAAACACCATATATTTT
.	TRBV28	TRBJ2-7	TRBD1	CASQGAQTYEQYF	TGTGCCAGCCAGGGGGCACAGACCTACGAGCAGTACTTC
.	TRBV28	TRBJ1-6	.	CASSGLASPLHF	TGTGCCAGCAGTGGCCTGGCTTCACCCCTCCACTTT
.	TRBV7-2	TRBJ1-1	.	CASSLAGRDTEAFF	TGTGCCAGCAGCTTAGCGGGGAGGGACACTGAAGCTTTCTTT
.	TRBV6-1	TRBJ1-4	.	CASSEMAGDNEKLFF	TGTGCCAGCAGTGAAATGGCAGGGGATAATGAAAAACTGTTTTTT
.	TRBV4-1	TRBJ2-2	TRBD2	CASSPLAGGTTGELFF	TGCGCCAGCAGCCCCCTAGCGGGAGGTACCACCGGGGAGCTGTTTTTT
.	TRBV6-5	TRBJ1-2	TRBD1	CASRGQGTSGYTF	TGTGCCAGCAGGGGACAGGGGACGAGTGGCTACACCTTC
.	TRBV28	TRBJ2-4	TRBD2	CASSPPGLLNIQYF	TGTGCCAGCAGTCCTCCGGGACTACTAAACATTCAGTACTTC
.	TRBV4-3	TRBJ2-7	.	CASSQFSAGLTYEQYF	TGCGCCAGCAGCCAATTCTCGGCGGGACTTACCTACGAGCAGTACTTC